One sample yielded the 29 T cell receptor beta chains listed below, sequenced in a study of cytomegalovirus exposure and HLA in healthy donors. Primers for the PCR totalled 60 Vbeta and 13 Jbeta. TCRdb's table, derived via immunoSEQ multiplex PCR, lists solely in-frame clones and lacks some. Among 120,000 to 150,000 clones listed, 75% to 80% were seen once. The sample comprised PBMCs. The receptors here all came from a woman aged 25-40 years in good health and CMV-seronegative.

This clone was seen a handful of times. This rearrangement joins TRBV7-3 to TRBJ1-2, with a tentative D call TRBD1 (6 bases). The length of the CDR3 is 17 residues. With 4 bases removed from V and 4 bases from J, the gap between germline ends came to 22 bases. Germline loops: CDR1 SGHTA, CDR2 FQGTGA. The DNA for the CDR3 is TGTGCCAGCAGCTCCGCTGAAGTGACAGGTCCCCTCTATGGCTACACCTTC. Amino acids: CASSSAEVTGPLYGYTF.

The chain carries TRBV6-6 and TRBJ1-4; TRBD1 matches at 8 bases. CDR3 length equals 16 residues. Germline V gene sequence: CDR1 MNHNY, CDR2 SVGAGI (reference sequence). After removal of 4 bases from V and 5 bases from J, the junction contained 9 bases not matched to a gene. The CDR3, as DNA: TGTGCCAGCAGTTCACTTACCCGGGACAGGAATGAAAAACTGTTTTTT. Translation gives CASSSLTRDRNEKLFF.

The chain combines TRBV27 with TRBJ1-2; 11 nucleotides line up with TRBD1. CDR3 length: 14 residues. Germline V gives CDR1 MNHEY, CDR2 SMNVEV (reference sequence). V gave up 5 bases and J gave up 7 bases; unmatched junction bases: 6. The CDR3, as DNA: TGTGCCAGCAGTCTCCGGACAGGGGGCTCTGGCTACACCTTC. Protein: CASSLRTGGSGYTF.

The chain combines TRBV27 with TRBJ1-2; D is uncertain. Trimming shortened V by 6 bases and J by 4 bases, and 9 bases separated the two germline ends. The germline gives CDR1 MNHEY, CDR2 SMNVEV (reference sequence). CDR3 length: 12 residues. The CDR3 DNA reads TGTGCCAGCAGGACTGGAGGCTATGGCTACACCTTC. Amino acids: CASRTGGYGYTF.

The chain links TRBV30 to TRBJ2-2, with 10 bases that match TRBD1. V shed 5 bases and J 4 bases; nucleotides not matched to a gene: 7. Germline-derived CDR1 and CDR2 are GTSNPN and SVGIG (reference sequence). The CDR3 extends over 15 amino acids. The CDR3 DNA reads TGTGCCTGGGAGCCGGACAGGGGGGCCACCGGGGAGCTGTTTTTT. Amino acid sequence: CAWEPDRGATGELFF. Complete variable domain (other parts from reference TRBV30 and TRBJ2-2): SQTIHQWPATLVQPVGSPLSLECTVEGTSNPNLYWYRQAAGRGLQLLFYSVGIGQISSEVPQNLSASRPQDRQFILSSKKLLLSDSGFYLCAWEPDRGATGELFFGEGSRLTVL.

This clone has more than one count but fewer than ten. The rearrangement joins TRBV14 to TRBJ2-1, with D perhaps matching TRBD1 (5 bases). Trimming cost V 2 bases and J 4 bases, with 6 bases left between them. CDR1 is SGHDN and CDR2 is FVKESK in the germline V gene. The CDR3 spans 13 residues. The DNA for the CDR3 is TGTGCCAGCAGCCAAACAGGATACAATGAGCAGTTCTTC. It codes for CASSQTGYNEQFF.

The CDR3 bases are TGTGCCAGCTCACCAGGTCCAGTGAACACTGAAGCTTTCTTT. It specifies CASSPGPVNTEAFF. The chain carries TRBV18 and TRBJ1-1; D remains unclear. This CDR3 contains 14 residues. Germline V CDR1 and CDR2: KGHSH, LQKENI. V was clipped by 2 bases and J by 0 bases, with 7 bases between them.

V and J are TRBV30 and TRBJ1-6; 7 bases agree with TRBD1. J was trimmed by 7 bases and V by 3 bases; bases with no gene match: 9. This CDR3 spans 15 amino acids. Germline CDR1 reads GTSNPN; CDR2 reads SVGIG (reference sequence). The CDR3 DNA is TGTGCCTGGAGGGCTTGGGACAGCGCGAATTCACCCCTCCACTTT. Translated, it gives CAWRAWDSANSPLHF.

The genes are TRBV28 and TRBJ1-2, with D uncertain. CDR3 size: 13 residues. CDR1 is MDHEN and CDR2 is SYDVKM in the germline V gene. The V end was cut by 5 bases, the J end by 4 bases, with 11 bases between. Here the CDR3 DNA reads TGTGCCAGCAGTCCCCTCCCCTCCTATGGCTACACCTTC. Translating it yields CASSPLPSYGYTF.

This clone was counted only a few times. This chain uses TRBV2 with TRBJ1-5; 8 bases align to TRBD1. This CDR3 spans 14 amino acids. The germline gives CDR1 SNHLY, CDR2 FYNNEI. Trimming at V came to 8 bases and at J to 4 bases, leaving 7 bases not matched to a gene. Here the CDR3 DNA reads TGTGCCAGCCTCGGGAGACAGGGGAATCAGCCCCAGCATTTT. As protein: CASLGRQGNQPQHF.

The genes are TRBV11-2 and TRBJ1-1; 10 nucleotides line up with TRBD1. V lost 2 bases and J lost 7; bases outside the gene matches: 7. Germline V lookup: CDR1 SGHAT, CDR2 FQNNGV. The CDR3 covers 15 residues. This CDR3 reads CASSLIRQGAGEAFF. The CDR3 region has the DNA TGTGCCAGCAGCTTAATAAGACAGGGGGCAGGTGAAGCTTTCTTT.

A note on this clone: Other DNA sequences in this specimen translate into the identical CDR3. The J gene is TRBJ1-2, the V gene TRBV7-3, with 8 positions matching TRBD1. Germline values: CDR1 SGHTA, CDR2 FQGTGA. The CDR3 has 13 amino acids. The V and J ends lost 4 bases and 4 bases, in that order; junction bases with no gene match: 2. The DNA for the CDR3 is TGTGCCAGCAGCTCCGGACAGGGCTATGGCTACACCTTC. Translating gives CASSSGQGYGYTF.

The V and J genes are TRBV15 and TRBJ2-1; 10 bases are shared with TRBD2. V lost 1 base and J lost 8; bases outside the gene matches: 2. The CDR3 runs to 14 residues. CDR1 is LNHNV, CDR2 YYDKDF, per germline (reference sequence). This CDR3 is CATSRASGGDEQFF. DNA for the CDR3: TGTGCCACCAGCAGAGCCAGCGGGGGGGATGAGCAGTTCTTC.

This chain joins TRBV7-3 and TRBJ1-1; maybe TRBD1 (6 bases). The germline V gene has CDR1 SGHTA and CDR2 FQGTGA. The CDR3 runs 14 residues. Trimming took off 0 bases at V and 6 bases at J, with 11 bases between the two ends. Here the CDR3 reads CASSLTVWGPEAFF. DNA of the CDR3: TGTGCCAGCAGCTTAACAGTATGGGGGCCTGAAGCTTTCTTT.

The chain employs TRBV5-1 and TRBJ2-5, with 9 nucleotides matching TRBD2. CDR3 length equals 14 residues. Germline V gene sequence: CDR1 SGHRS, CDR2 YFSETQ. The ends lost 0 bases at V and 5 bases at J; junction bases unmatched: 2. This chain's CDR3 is CASSLGTSDETQYF. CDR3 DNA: TGCGCCAGCAGCTTGGGGACTAGCGACGAGACCCAGTACTTC.

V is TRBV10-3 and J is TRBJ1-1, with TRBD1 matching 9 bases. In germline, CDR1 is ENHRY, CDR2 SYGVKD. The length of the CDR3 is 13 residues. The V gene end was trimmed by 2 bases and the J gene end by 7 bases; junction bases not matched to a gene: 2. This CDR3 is CAISEGQGYEAFF. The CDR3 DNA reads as TGTGCCATCAGTGAGGGACAGGGGTATGAAGCTTTCTTT.

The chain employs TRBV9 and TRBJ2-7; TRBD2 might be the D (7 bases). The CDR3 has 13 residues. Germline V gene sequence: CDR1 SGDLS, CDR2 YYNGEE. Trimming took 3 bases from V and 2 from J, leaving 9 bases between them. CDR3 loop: CASSGGGTYEQYF. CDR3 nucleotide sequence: TGTGCCAGCAGCGGGGGGGGCACCTACGAGCAGTACTTC. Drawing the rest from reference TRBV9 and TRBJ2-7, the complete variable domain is DSGVTQTPKHLITATGQRVTLRCSPRSGDLSVYWYQQSLDQGLQFLIQYYNGEERAKGNILERFSAQQFPDLHSELNLSSLELGDSALYFCASSGGGTYEQYFGPGTRLTVT.

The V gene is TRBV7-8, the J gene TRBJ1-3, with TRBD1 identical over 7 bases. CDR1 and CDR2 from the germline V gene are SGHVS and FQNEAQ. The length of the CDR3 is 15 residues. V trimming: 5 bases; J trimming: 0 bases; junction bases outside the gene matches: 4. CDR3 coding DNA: TGTGCCAGCAGCGCGACAGGGTTCTCTGGAAACACCATATATTTT. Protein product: CASSATGFSGNTIYF.

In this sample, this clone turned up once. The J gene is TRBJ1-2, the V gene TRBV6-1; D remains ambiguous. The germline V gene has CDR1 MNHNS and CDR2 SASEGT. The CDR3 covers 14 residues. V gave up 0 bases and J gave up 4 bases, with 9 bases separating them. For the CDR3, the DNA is TGTGCCAGCAGTGAAGCGGGAGGCCCCTATGGCTACACCTTC. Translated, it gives CASSEAGGPYGYTF.

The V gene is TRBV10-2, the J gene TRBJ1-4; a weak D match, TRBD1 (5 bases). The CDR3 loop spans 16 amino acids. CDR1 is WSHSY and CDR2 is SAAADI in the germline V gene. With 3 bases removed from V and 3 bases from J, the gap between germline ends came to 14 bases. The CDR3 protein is CASSDPGGSANEKLFF. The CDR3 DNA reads TGCGCCAGCAGTGACCCGGGGGGGAGTGCTAATGAAAAACTGTTTTTT.

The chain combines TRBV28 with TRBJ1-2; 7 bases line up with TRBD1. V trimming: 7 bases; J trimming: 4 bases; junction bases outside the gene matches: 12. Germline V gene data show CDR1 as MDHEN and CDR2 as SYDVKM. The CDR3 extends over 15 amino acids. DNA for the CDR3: TGTGCCAGCACTAGGGGGCAGAATGTAGTCTATGGCTACACCTTC. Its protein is CASTRGQNVVYGYTF.

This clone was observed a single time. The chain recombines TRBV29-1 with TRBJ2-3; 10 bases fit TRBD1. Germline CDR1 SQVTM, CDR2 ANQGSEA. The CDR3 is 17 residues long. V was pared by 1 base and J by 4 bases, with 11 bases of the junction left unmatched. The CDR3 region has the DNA TGCAGCGTTGAAGGCGTGTTCGACAGGGGGCCCCCAGATACGCAGTATTTT. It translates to CSVEGVFDRGPPDTQYF.

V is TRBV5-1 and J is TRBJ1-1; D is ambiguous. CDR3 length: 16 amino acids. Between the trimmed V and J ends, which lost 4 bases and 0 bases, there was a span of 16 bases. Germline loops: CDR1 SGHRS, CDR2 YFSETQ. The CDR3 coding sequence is TGCGCCAGCAGCGGTGGCGCGGGAATCCTGAACACTGAAGCTTTCTTT. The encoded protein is CASSGGAGILNTEAFF.

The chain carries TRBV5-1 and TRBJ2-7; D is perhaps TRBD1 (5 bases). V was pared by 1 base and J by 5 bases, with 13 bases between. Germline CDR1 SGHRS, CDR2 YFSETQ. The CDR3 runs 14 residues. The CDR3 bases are TGCGCCAGCAGCTTGCGGTCGGACACGGACGAGCAGTACTTC. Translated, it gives CASSLRSDTDEQYF.

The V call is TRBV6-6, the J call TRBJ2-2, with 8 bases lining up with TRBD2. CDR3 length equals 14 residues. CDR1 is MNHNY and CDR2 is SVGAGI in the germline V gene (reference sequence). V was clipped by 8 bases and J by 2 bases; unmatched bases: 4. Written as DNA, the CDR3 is TGTGCCAGCCGGGGGGGACAAAACACCGGGGAGCTGTTTTTT. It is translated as CASRGGQNTGELFF.

The CDR3 DNA is TGTGCCAGCAGCTTGTGGACAGGGGACTATGGCTACACCTTC. Protein: CASSLWTGDYGYTF. The chain couples TRBV5-5 to TRBJ1-2, with 9 bases aligning to TRBD1. Germline trimming cut 1 base from V and 3 bases from J; bases unmatched to any gene: 1. CDR3 length: 14 residues. Germline V gene lookup returns CDR1 SGHKS and CDR2 YYEKEE (reference sequence).

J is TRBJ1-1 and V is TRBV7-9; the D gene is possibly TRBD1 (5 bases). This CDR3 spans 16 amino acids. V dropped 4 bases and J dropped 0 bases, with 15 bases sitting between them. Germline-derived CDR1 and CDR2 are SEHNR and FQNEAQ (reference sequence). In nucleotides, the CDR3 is TGTGCCAGCAGCTCACAGGTGCTGGGCATGAACACTGAAGCTTTCTTT. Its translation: CASSSQVLGMNTEAFF.

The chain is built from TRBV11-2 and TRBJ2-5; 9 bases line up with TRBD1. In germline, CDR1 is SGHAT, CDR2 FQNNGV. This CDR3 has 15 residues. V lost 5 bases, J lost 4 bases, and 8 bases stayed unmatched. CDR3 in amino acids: CASSARDRAGETQYF. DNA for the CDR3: TGTGCCAGCAGCGCCCGGGACAGGGCGGGAGAGACCCAGTACTTC.

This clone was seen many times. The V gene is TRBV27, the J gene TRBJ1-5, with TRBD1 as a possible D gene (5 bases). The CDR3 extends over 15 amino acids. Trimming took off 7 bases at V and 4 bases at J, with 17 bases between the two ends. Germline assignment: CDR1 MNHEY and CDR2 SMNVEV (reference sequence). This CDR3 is CASKIGQGPNQPQHF. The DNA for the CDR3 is TGTGCCAGCAAGATAGGACAAGGCCCTAATCAGCCCCAGCATTTT.